This entry is about one T cell receptor (beta chain). In the source study's methods: Quantification of nucleated cells was approximated via reference gene primer amplification. Clones were sequenced by immunoSEQ multiplex PCR, and TCRdb holds only the in-frame ones, with some missing. V and J calls and clone size come straight from that table; D and trimming were deduced from the DNA. Altogether about 360,000 clones are present, approximately 86% being singletons, with the ten largest covering roughly 7.1%. This sample stems from a study of blood T cell repertoires in COVID-19. On the study more broadly: Samples of COVID-19 (acute and convalescent) were obtained from the United States, Italy and Spain. T cells, B-cell-depleted T cells, or PBMCs supplied cDNA or gDNA.

One Seattle source followed patients from active infection through their disease course. The receptor's source is a woman in her sixties with COVID-19, enrolled during active disease. Specimen: peripheral blood.

The CDR3 nucleotides are TGTGCCAGCAGCTTGAGAGGGGGCTTGGGCTACACCTTC. It translates to CASSLRGGLGYTF. The V gene is TRBV5-6, the J gene TRBJ1-2, with 7 bases lining up with TRBD1. The germline V gene has CDR1 SGHDT and CDR2 YYEEEE. CDR3 length: 13 residues. Germline trimming cut 1 base from V and 8 bases from J; bases unmatched to any gene: 5.